These 2 T cell receptor beta chains were all obtained from the same sample, sequenced in a study of blood T cell repertoires in COVID-19. Sequenced by immunoSEQ multiplex PCR; TCRdb stores in-frame clones only, minus some. The sample lists about 110,000 clones; around 89% were seen once. Sequencing input: peripheral blood. The receptor set was obtained from a woman of 80 years or more with acute or convalescent COVID-19.

The CDR3 sequence: CASFRGSTDTQYF. The DNA of the CDR3 is TGTGCCAGCTTCAGGGGCAGCACAGATACGCAGTATTTT. The J gene is TRBJ2-3, the V gene TRBV12-3 or TRBV12-4; a weak D match, TRBD1 (6 bases). V lost 8 bases, J lost 0 bases, and 9 bases lay in between. This CDR3 comprises 13 residues.

The V gene is TRBV13, the J gene TRBJ2-3; 7 bases agree with TRBD1. V shed 0 bases and J 3 bases; nucleotides not matched to a gene: 3. Germline V gene lookup returns CDR1 PRHDT and CDR2 FYEKMQ (reference sequence). The CDR3 loop spans 15 amino acids. This chain's CDR3 is CASSLGDRRTDTQYF. The CDR3, as DNA: TGTGCCAGCAGCTTAGGGGACAGGCGGACAGATACGCAGTATTTT.